This T cell receptor beta chain emerged from a study of blood T cell repertoires in COVID-19. Clones were read by immunoSEQ multiplex PCR, and TCRdb kept only the in-frame ones, dropping some. The table includes 150,000 to 200,000 clones, approximately 80% detected once. There are 17 residues in the CDR3. Germline CDR1 SNHLY, CDR2 FYNNEI. V was clipped by 4 bases and J by 0 bases, with 18 bases between them. The specimen was peripheral blood. This chain joins TRBV2 and TRBJ1-2; D unresolved. This TCR derives from a woman in her forties or fifties with active or convalescent COVID-19. The CDR3 is CASSATRSGRANYGYTF. CDR3 nucleotides: TGTGCCAGCAGTGCCACCCGAAGTGGTCGGGCTAACTATGGCTACACCTTC.